The rows below give T cell receptor beta chains drawn from one sample of a study of blood T cell repertoires in COVID-19. Clones were read by immunoSEQ multiplex PCR, and TCRdb kept only the in-frame ones, dropping some. Of over 140,000 clones listed, approximately 79% are singletons. The sequenced sample consisted of PBMCs or T cells enriched from blood (not recorded which). These receptors originate from a woman aged 45-60 years who had recovered from COVID-19. CDR3s include the opening cysteine and the closing phenylalanine or tryptophan. Fields, in order: D gene, V gene, J gene, clone size, CDR3 DNA, CDR3 protein. The D gene is left open where the match is weak. For some rows the clone size is stated as once, few or many, or as a class when expanded; others skip it.

TRBD2	TRBV19	TRBJ2-1	NA	TGTGCCAGTAGTATTCGGGGGGACCGTTACAATGAGCAGTTCTTC	CASSIRGDRYNEQFF
NA	TRBV29-1	TRBJ1-1	NA	TGCAGCGTTGCTTTGGCAAGGGGAGGGACTGAAGCTTTCTTT	CSVALARGGTEAFF
NA	TRBV2	TRBJ1-1	NA	TGTGCCAGCAGTGAAGCGCTTCAGGGAAGGAGTCGGGCTTTCTTT	CASSEALQGRSRAFF
NA	TRBV18	TRBJ1-5	NA	TGTGCCAGCTCTCCCTCGGGGGAGCATCAGCCCCAGCATTTT	CASSPSGEHQPQHF
TRBD1	TRBV7-7	TRBJ2-7	few	TGTGCTAGCAGCCACGGGACAGGACCCCAGTACTTC	CASSHGTGPQYF
NA	TRBV27	TRBJ1-5	NA	TGTGCCAGCAGTTTTGAGGGCCGGCAGCCCCAGCATTTT	CASSFEGRQPQHF
NA	TRBV14	TRBJ1-5	few	TGTGCCAGCAGCCCCGGTCAGCCCCAGCATTTT	CASSPGQPQHF
NA	TRBV6-1	TRBJ1-4	NA	TGTGCCAGCAGTGAACCGAGGGCCCAAGTGGCAAAACTGTTTTTT	CASSEPRAQVAKLFF
NA	TRBV4-1	TRBJ2-7	NA	TGCGCCAGCAGCCAAGTAGGTCGGGACAAGACCTACGAGCAGTACTTC	CASSQVGRDKTYEQYF
NA	TRBV9	TRBJ1-5	many	TGTGCCAGCAGCGCCGAGGGAGGGATCAATCAGCCCCAGCATTTT	CASSAEGGINQPQHF
TRBD2	TRBV7-8	TRBJ2-2	NA	TGTGCCAGCAGCTTAGATCCTAGCGGGACAAACACCGGGGAGCTGTTTTTT	CASSLDPSGTNTGELFF
NA	TRBV28	TRBJ1-5	NA	TGTGCCAGCAGTATAGGGGTTCAGCCCCAGCATTTT	CASSIGVQPQHF
NA	TRBV13	TRBJ2-3	once	TGTGCCAGCAGCTCCTTACTGAGCGGAAGCACAGATACGCAGTATTTT	CASSSLLSGSTDTQYF
NA	TRBV28	TRBJ2-3	NA	TGTGCCAGCAGTTTAGGGGGGGATACGCAGTATTTT	CASSLGGDTQYF
NA	TRBV27	TRBJ1-6	NA	TGTGCCAGCCAAGGGCGGGCAAATGGTTCACCCCTCCACTTT	CASQGRANGSPLHF
NA	TRBV5-4	TRBJ2-2	NA	TGTGCCAGCAGCTTAGTAACTACAGGGAACACCGGGGAGCTGTTTTTT	CASSLVTTGNTGELFF
TRBD2	TRBV3-1/TRBV3-2	TRBJ2-2	NA	TGTGCCAGCAGCCAATTTCGGGGGGGCCCGACCGGGGAGCTGTTTTTT	CASSQFRGGPTGELFF
TRBD2	TRBV2	TRBJ2-1	NA	TGTGCCAGCACGTACTCAAAGGGACTAGCGGGGGTCAATGAGCAGTTCTTC	CASTYSKGLAGVNEQFF
NA	TRBV3-1/TRBV3-2	TRBJ2-1	NA	TGTGCCAGCAGCCAAGGGGTGGGAGTGGGCCTTTACAATGAGCAGTTCTTC	CASSQGVGVGLYNEQFF
TRBD1	TRBV25-1	TRBJ2-3	NA	TGTGCCAGCAGTCCCCGGACAGGGGGCACAGATACGCAGTATTTT	CASSPRTGGTDTQYF
TRBD1	TRBV28	TRBJ1-3	NA	TGTGCCAGCAGTTTACCGGGACAGGCAAGCTCTGGAAACACCATATATTTT	CASSLPGQASSGNTIYF
NA	TRBV30	TRBJ1-4	once	TGTGCCTGGAGTAGAGGGCCCCCGGGAGGTGAAAAACTGTTTTTT	CAWSRGPPGGEKLFF
NA	TRBV9	TRBJ2-3	NA	TGTGCCAGCAGCGTAGCTACGGGGACAGATACGCAGTATTTT	CASSVATGTDTQYF
NA	TRBV28	TRBJ1-2	NA	TGTGCCAGCAGCCGGCCCGGAGGTGATGGCTACACCTTC	CASSRPGGDGYTF
NA	TRBV7-8	TRBJ2-7	few	TGTGCCAGCAGCTTACTGCCCAACGGGGGCTACGAGCAGTACTTC	CASSLLPNGGYEQYF
NA	TRBV25-1	TRBJ1-6	NA	TGTGCCAGCAGTGGAAGGAGGTCACCCCTCCACTTT	CASSGRRSPLHF
NA	TRBV5-4	TRBJ1-1	NA	TGTGCCAGCAGCTTGGGCTCCAGGGACACTGAAGCTTTCTTT	CASSLGSRDTEAFF
TRBD1	TRBV7-3	TRBJ2-7	NA	TGTGCCAGCAGCGCCGCCGCAGGGGGTCTGGGCGAGCAGTACTTC	CASSAAAGGLGEQYF
TRBD1	TRBV29-1	TRBJ1-2	few	TGCAGCGTTGTTGACAGGGCTTGGAGCGTCTATGGCTACACCTTC	CSVVDRAWSVYGYTF
NA	TRBV6-5	TRBJ1-5	NA	TGTGCCAGCAGTCGAGGCCGGAATCAGCCCCAGCATTTT	CASSRGRNQPQHF
NA	TRBV5-1	TRBJ1-4	NA	TGCGCCAGCAGCTTGGATACAGCTTCACCTGAAAAACTGTTTTTT	CASSLDTASPEKLFF
NA	TRBV19	TRBJ1-1	NA	TGTGCCAGTAGCAAAAAACAGGGGAACACTGAAGCTTTCTTT	CASSKKQGNTEAFF
NA	TRBV27	TRBJ2-1	NA	TGTGCCAGCAGTTTCTCGGCGGGCGGTGGGCGTATCACCCACAATGAGCAGTTCTTC	CASSFSAGGGRITHNEQFF
TRBD1	TRBV27	TRBJ1-3	NA	TGTGCCAGCAGTAGAACAGGGGGTGGAAACACCATATATTTT	CASSRTGGGNTIYF
TRBD2	TRBV28	TRBJ2-3	NA	TGTGCCAGCAGTTCGACTAGCGGGAGCTACCTTAGCACAGATACGCAGTATTTT	CASSSTSGSYLSTDTQYF
NA	TRBV28	TRBJ2-7	NA	TGTGCCAGCAGTACGCTGGGGGGCGAGCAGTACTTC	CASSTLGGEQYF
TRBD2	TRBV5-1	TRBJ2-5	once	TGCGCCAGCAGGAGACTTACACTAGCGGGGGGGGAGACCCAGTACTTC	CASRRLTLAGGETQYF
NA	TRBV18	TRBJ1-5	NA	TGTGCCAGCTCACCAGGAATAGCGGGTTATAGCAATCAGCCCCAGCATTTT	CASSPGIAGYSNQPQHF
NA	TRBV15	TRBJ1-6	NA	TGTGCCACCAGGGGGGACACCTATAATTCACCCCTCCACTTT	CATRGDTYNSPLHF
NA	TRBV7-6	TRBJ1-1	NA	TGTGCCAGCAGCTTAGATAGGACAGCCAAAGCTTTCTTT	CASSLDRTAKAFF
NA	TRBV29-1	TRBJ2-3	NA	TGCAGCTTTGAAGGTCAGATTTTAGATACGCAGTATTTT	CSFEGQILDTQYF
NA	TRBV9	TRBJ1-2	NA	TGTGCCAGCAGCGATGGGGCGCGTCCCTATGGCTACACCTTC	CASSDGARPYGYTF
TRBD1	TRBV6-5	TRBJ1-5	NA	TGTGCCAGCAGGACAGGGGGCAATCAGCCCCAGCATTTT	CASRTGGNQPQHF
NA	TRBV3-1/TRBV3-2	TRBJ2-2	many	TGTGCCAGCACGGGCGGGATGAAGAGTACCGGGGAGCTGTTTTTT	CASTGGMKSTGELFF